This TCR beta chain was profiled in a study of early T cells in non-severe SARS-CoV-2 infection. TCRdb re-analysed the 5' RACE reads in MiXCR, keeping a single row per CDR3 protein. Among about 60,000 distinct CDR3 sequences, less than 20% were seen once, and the ten largest hold about 8.8%. CDR3 length: 13 amino acids. Trimming removed 3 bases at V and 1 base at J, with 7 bases between. The material was whole blood, obtained at baseline. The chain joins TRBV12-3 or TRBV12-4 to TRBJ2-7; D perhaps matches TRBD1 (5 bases). The receptor was isolated from an adult who was a healthcare worker with PCR-confirmed SARS-CoV-2 infection or an uninfected control (not recorded which). The CDR3, as DNA: TGTGCCAGCAGTTTTCAGGGATCCTACGAGCAGTACTTC. Residues: CASSFQGSYEQYF.